This T cell receptor (beta chain) was profiled in a study of cytomegalovirus exposure and HLA in healthy donors. General study points: In a later analysis, at a false discovery rate of 0.05, 17,000 or so TCR beta sequences were associated with HLA alleles. Reports showed the classifier diagnosing cytomegalovirus status with high specificity and sensitivity. Later analysis showed TCR association rates varying by HLA locus, highest for DRB1 and lowest for HLA-C.

The germline V gene encodes CDR1 SGHRS and CDR2 YFSETQ. The CDR3 contains 14 residues. V shed 0 bases, J shed 6 bases, and the junction held 5 bases outside the gene matches. Details on this clone: Its target is not known.

Primers included in the PCR were 60 Vbeta and 13 Jbeta primers. TCRdb keeps only in-frame clones here, not all; method: immunoSEQ multiplex PCR. This sample carries more than 95,000 clones, approximately 76% of them seen once, and the ten largest clones take around 5%. The chain joins TRBV5-1 to TRBJ2-7; 8 bases match TRBD2. The source material was PBMCs. This TCR was recovered from a woman under 30 in good health and CMV-seropositive. CDR3: CASSLAGAGGEQYF. CDR3 coding DNA: TGCGCCAGCAGCTTGGCCGGGGCGGGAGGCGAGCAGTACTTC.